The present T cell receptor beta chain was sequenced within a study of type 1 regulatory T cells. Overall study: T-allo10 is an in vitro-generated, Tr1-enriched CD4 T cell product specific for alloantigen.

TCRdb redid the calling of the reads with MiXCR, one entry per CDR3 protein. In the table there are around 62,000 distinct CDR3 sequences, approximately 64% of which are singletons. About this clonotype itself: The antigen remains unidentified.

Losses at the gene ends were 3 bases for V and 6 bases for J; bases not matched to a gene: 10. CDR3 size: 16 residues. Per the germline V gene, CDR1 is KGHSH and CDR2 is LQKENI. T-allo10 cells from the graft donor were described as anergic, host-alloantigen-specific, and alloantigen-specific suppressors. The source is a human donor in good health. Sequences were obtained from cultured T cells, either the whole culture or a sorted T cell fraction (not recorded which). Subset here: Tr1-enriched cell product generated in vitro against host alloantigens. The rearrangement links TRBV18 to TRBJ1-5; the match to TRBD1 covers 8 bases. In nucleotides, the CDR3 is TGTGCCAGCTCACCGCCTGACAGGGGTAGGAGTCAGCCCCAGCATTTT. It encodes CASSPPDRGRSQPQHF. Combining the CDR3 with reference TRBV18 and TRBJ1-5 gives the whole variable domain NAGVMQNPRHLVRRRGQEARLRCSPMKGHSHVYWYRQLPEEGLKFMVYLQKENIIDESGMPKERFSAEFPKEGPSILRIQQVVRGDSAAYFCASSPPDRGRSQPQHFGDGTRLSIL.